A single sample gave rise to the 23 T cell receptor beta chains below, sequenced in a study of shared T cell receptors in the human thymus. Data came from immunoSEQ multiplex PCR; TCRdb stores just in-frame clones and leaves some out. The top ten hold roughly 0.01% of the sample, which has around 730,000 clones, approximately 85% seen once. These data were also filed under a second study, of human thymus T cells.

Sequenced material: thymocytes. The source is a girl less than two years old with a congenital heart defect.

As for this clone: Different DNA sequences within this sample yield the same CDR3. The chain uses TRBV5-1 and TRBJ1-6; 12 nucleotides match TRBD1. The CDR3 extends over 18 amino acids. CDR1 SGHRS and CDR2 YFSETQ come from the germline V gene. The trim removed 4 bases at V and 10 bases at J, leaving 15 bases unmatched. The CDR3 sequence: CASSVGPFTGTGGSPLHF. The CDR3 DNA follows: TGCGCCAGCAGCGTCGGCCCATTTACCGGGACAGGGGGCTCACCCCTCCACTTT. The entire variable domain, with the rest obtained from reference TRBV5-1 and TRBJ1-6, is as follows: KAGVTQTPRYLIKTRGQQVTLSCSPISGHRSVSWYQQTPGQGLQFLFEYFSETQRNKGNFPGRFSGRQFSNSRSEMNVSTLELGDSALYLCASSVGPFTGTGGSPLHFGNGTRLTVT.

This chain connects TRBV7-8 to TRBJ1-2, with 7 bases fitting TRBD1. The CDR3 is 14 amino acids. In germline, CDR1 is SGHVS, CDR2 FQNEAQ. V gave up 8 bases and J gave up 6 bases; unmatched junction bases: 12. This CDR3 reads CASQRLGQENGYTF. In nucleotides, the CDR3 is TGTGCCAGCCAAAGGCTTGGACAGGAGAATGGCTACACCTTC. The variable domain in full, completed from reference TRBV7-8 and TRBJ1-2, reads GAGVSQSPRYKVAKRGQDVALRCDPISGHVSLFWYQQALGQGPEFLTYFQNEAQLDKSGLPSDRFFAERPEGSVSTLKIQRTQQEDSAVYLCASQRLGQENGYTFGSGTRLTVV.

The DNA for the CDR3 is TGTGCCAGCAGCTTGAGACTACCCGGGGAGCTGTTTTTT. Residues: CASSLRLPGELFF. The gene calls are TRBV7-8 and TRBJ2-2; possibly TRBD2 for D (5 bases). Trimming shortened V by 3 bases and J by 6 bases, and 8 bases separated the two germline ends. Germline CDR1 is SGHVS and CDR2 is FQNEAQ. This CDR3 region has 13 residues.

This CDR3 is CASSSPGTSGGGREETQYF. The CDR3 DNA reads TGTGCCAGCAGCTCTCCCGGGACTAGCGGGGGGGGCCGGGAAGAGACCCAGTACTTC. This chain joins TRBV5-4 and TRBJ2-5; TRBD2 agrees at 16 bases. Germline CDR1 SGHNT, CDR2 YYREEE (reference sequence). This CDR3 contains 19 residues. V lost 3 bases to trimming and J lost 3 bases; unmatched junction nucleotides: 11.

The V call is TRBV6-5, the J call TRBJ1-2; 9 nucleotides line up with TRBD1. Trimming removed 5 bases from V and 4 bases from J; junction bases left unmatched: 8. In germline, CDR1 is MNHEY, CDR2 SVGAGI. The CDR3 contains 15 residues. For the CDR3, the DNA is TGTGCCAGCAGTCACCGGGACAGGGCCCTCTATGGCTACACCTTC. It is translated as CASSHRDRALYGYTF.

The chain has TRBV4-2 and TRBJ2-7, with a weak D call TRBD1 (6 bases). V shed 5 bases and J shed 0 bases, with 14 bases lying between them. Germline CDR1 LGHNA, CDR2 YNFKEQ. The CDR3 totals 15 residues. CDR3 bases: TGTGCCAGCAGCTCACACCGGGACACCTCCTACGAGCAGTACTTC. Its translation is CASSSHRDTSYEQYF.

This chain connects TRBV7-3 to TRBJ1-1; TRBD1 agrees at 7 bases. Germline CDR1 and CDR2: SGHTA and FQGTGA. J was trimmed by 2 bases and V by 5 bases; bases with no gene match: 8. The CDR3 runs 15 residues. The CDR3 region is CASSAEGGSNTEAFF. In DNA form, the CDR3 reads TGTGCCAGCAGCGCAGAAGGGGGCAGCAACACTGAAGCTTTCTTT.

The V call is TRBV5-5, the J call TRBJ1-4, with TRBD1 identical over 8 bases. CDR3 length: 17 amino acids. The V gene end was trimmed by 0 bases and the J gene end by 8 bases; junction bases not matched to a gene: 12. In germline, CDR1 is SGHKS, CDR2 YYEKEE (reference sequence). CDR3 sequence: CASSLDRGFGPMEKLFF. The CDR3 DNA reads as TGTGCCAGCAGCTTGGACAGGGGGTTTGGGCCTATGGAAAAACTGTTTTTT.

The chain links TRBV7-6 to TRBJ2-2, with 10 positions matching TRBD2. The CDR3 is made up of 16 amino acids. V lost 5 bases to trimming and J lost 3 bases; unmatched junction nucleotides: 6. Germline-derived CDR1 and CDR2 are SGHVS and FNYEAQ. CDR3 residues: CASSLRAGGDTGELFF. CDR3 DNA: TGTGCCAGCAGCCTTAGAGCGGGGGGGGACACCGGGGAGCTGTTTTTT. The full variable domain, completed using reference TRBV7-6 and TRBJ2-2, is GAGVSQSPRYKVTKRGQDVALRCDPISGHVSLYWYRQALGQGPEFLTYFNYEAQQDKSGLPNDRFSAERPEGSISTLTIQRTEQRDSAMYRCASSLRAGGDTGELFFGEGSRLTVL.

The chain uses TRBV7-2 and TRBJ2-7; D perhaps matches TRBD1 (6 bases). CDR1 is SGHTA and CDR2 is FQGNSA in the germline V gene. Trimming took 0 bases from V and 0 from J, leaving 18 bases between them. The CDR3 runs to 18 residues. The CDR3 protein is CASSLAGFRDTTSYEQYF. Here the CDR3 DNA reads TGTGCCAGCAGCTTAGCTGGGTTTAGGGACACAACCTCCTACGAGCAGTACTTC.

The chain joins TRBV27 to TRBJ1-2; 9 bases fit TRBD1. CDR1 is MNHEY, CDR2 SMNVEV, per germline (reference sequence). This CDR3 spans 18 amino acids. V gave up 0 bases and J gave up 4 bases; unmatched junction bases: 12. CDR3 coding DNA: TGTGCCAGCAGTTTATCGCCACCCCCGGGACAGGGTAGCTATGGCTACACCTTC. Protein sequence: CASSLSPPPGQGSYGYTF.

The chain couples TRBV19 to TRBJ1-1; TRBD1 is a possible D gene (5 bases). Between the trimmed V and J ends, which lost 5 bases and 0 bases, there was a span of 19 bases. The CDR3 consists of 17 residues. Germline V lookup: CDR1 LNHDA, CDR2 SQIVND (reference sequence). This chain's CDR3 is CASSLPETEKLNTEAFF. CDR3 bases: TGTGCCAGTAGTCTTCCGGAGACAGAGAAGTTGAACACTGAAGCTTTCTTT.

The CDR3 spells CASSFSGIEEQYF. CDR3 sequence (DNA): TGTGCCAGCAGCTTCTCGGGGATCGAGGAGCAGTACTTC. The V gene is TRBV7-2, the J gene TRBJ2-7; D perhaps matches TRBD2 (5 bases). Trimming took 3 bases from V and 7 from J, leaving 13 bases between them. There are 13 residues in the CDR3. Germline V gene sequence: CDR1 SGHTA, CDR2 FQGNSA.

The chain employs TRBV5-1 and TRBJ2-7, with D perhaps TRBD1 (6 bases). In germline, CDR1 is SGHRS, CDR2 YFSETQ. This CDR3 contains 15 residues. V was cut by 0 bases and J by 3 bases, with 13 bases left in between. The CDR3 sequence: CASSLGRTQGYEQYF. The CDR3 DNA reads TGCGCCAGCAGCTTGGGTCGCACACAGGGCTACGAGCAGTACTTC. The full variable domain, completed using reference TRBV5-1 and TRBJ2-7, is KAGVTQTPRYLIKTRGQQVTLSCSPISGHRSVSWYQQTPGQGLQFLFEYFSETQRNKGNFPGRFSGRQFSNSRSEMNVSTLELGDSALYLCASSLGRTQGYEQYFGPGTRLTVT.

Only one count was recorded for this clone. The chain couples TRBV27 to TRBJ2-7; no definite D call. The CDR3 runs 14 residues. V was pared by 0 bases and J by 6 bases, with 12 bases between. Germline CDR1 is MNHEY and CDR2 is SMNVEV (reference sequence). This chain's CDR3 is CASSLSSHFLEQYF. The CDR3, as DNA: TGTGCCAGCAGTTTATCGTCCCACTTCCTCGAGCAGTACTTC.

The chain carries TRBV10-3 and TRBJ1-1; D is unresolved. Germline V gives CDR1 ENHRY, CDR2 SYGVKD. This CDR3 is built from 16 residues. V dropped 4 bases and J dropped 5 bases, with 20 bases sitting between them. CDR3 sequence: CAISGFTVGESTEAFF. The DNA for the CDR3 is TGTGCCATCAGTGGATTCACGGTAGGAGAGAGTACTGAAGCTTTCTTT.

The CDR3 DNA reads TGTGCCAGCAGTTACTCGGCAAGGAGCTCCTACGAGCAGTACTTC. It is translated as CASSYSARSSYEQYF. V is TRBV6-5 and J is TRBJ2-7, with no clear D. The germline V gene encodes CDR1 MNHEY and CDR2 SVGAGI. Trimming pared 0 bases from V and 0 bases from J, leaving 9 bases between. This CDR3 is 15 amino acids long.

The DNA for the CDR3 is TGTGCCAGTAGTATACAGGGCCCCGTGGAAGATACGCAGTATTTT. It codes for CASSIQGPVEDTQYF. The chain employs TRBV19 and TRBJ2-3, with a weak D call TRBD1 (5 bases). The CDR3 length is 15 residues. Germline CDR1 reads LNHDA; CDR2 reads SQIVND (reference sequence). Trimming took 2 bases from V and 5 from J, leaving 14 bases between them.

This chain joins TRBV15 and TRBJ1-2; 7 bases line up with TRBD1. Germline-derived CDR1 and CDR2 are LNHNV and YYDKDF (reference sequence). The CDR3 sequence is 17 residues long. Trimming at V came to 0 bases and at J to 6 bases, leaving 13 bases not matched to a gene. CDR3 DNA: TGTGCCACCAGCAGAGATAATCGGGCAGGGGGTCATAATGGCTACACCTTC. Translated, it gives CATSRDNRAGGHNGYTF.

V usage is TRBV15 and J usage is TRBJ1-3; TRBD1 might be the D (6 bases). Germline-derived CDR1 and CDR2 are LNHNV and YYDKDF (reference sequence). The CDR3 is 16 residues long. V lost 5 bases, J lost 0 bases, and 14 bases lay in between. CDR3 sequence: CATSGRQEHSGNTIYF. The CDR3 DNA sequence: TGTGCCACCAGCGGGCGACAGGAGCACTCTGGAAACACCATATATTTT.

CDR3 bases: TGTGCCAGCAGTGTTGGACAGGGTTTCTCGGGAGACTATGGCTACACCTTC. It encodes CASSVGQGFSGDYGYTF. The chain links TRBV6-1 to TRBJ1-2; 8 nucleotides line up with TRBD1. V gave up 4 bases and J gave up 3 bases; unmatched junction bases: 13. From germline, CDR1 is MNHNS and CDR2 SASEGT. The CDR3 consists of 17 residues.

CDR3 coding DNA: TGCGCCAGCAGCTTGGGCGATAAACAGAGAAACTCTGGGGCCAACGTCCTGACTTTC. This translates into CASSLGDKQRNSGANVLTF. The J gene is TRBJ2-6, the V gene TRBV5-1; D is uncertain. Trimming took off 0 bases at V and 0 bases at J, with 16 bases between the two ends. CDR3 length equals 19 residues. Germline V gene data show CDR1 as SGHRS and CDR2 as YFSETQ.

The sample holds a few counts of this clone. The CDR3 region is CAAEGQSNTGELFF. The CDR3 DNA follows: TGTGCCGCGGAGGGACAGAGCAACACCGGGGAGCTGTTTTTT. The chain combines TRBV7-6 with TRBJ2-2; weak D call: TRBD1 (7 bases). V dropped 11 bases and J dropped 2 bases, with 15 bases sitting between them. Germline loops: CDR1 SGHVS, CDR2 FNYEAQ. The CDR3 has 14 residues. The variable domain in full, with the rest retrieved from reference TRBV7-6 and TRBJ2-2, is GAGVSQSPRYKVTKRGQDVALRCDPISGHVSLYWYRQALGQGPEFLTYFNYEAQQDKSGLPNDRFSAERPEGSISTLTIQRTEQRDSAMYRCAAEGQSNTGELFFGEGSRLTVL.